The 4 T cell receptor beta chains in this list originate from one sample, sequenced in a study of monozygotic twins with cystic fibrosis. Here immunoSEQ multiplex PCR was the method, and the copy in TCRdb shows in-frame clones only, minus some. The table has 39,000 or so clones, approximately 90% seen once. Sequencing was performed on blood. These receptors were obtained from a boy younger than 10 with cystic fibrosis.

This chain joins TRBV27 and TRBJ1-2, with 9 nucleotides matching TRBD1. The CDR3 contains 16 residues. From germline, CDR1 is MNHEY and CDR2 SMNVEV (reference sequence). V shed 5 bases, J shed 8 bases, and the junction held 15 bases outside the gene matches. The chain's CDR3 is CASSPAPGQGGYGYTF. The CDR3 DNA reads TGTGCCAGCAGTCCCGCCCCGGGACAGGGTGGCTACGGCTACACCTTC.

The CDR3 region is CASSLSEEASKGYTF. The CDR3 bases are TGCGCCAGCAGCTTGTCGGAAGAAGCCTCTAAGGGCTACACCTTC. The rearrangement joins TRBV5-1 to TRBJ1-2; D is undetermined. CDR3 length: 15 residues. With 1 base removed from V and 8 bases from J, the gap between germline ends came to 18 bases. Germline lookup yields CDR1 SGHRS and CDR2 YFSETQ.

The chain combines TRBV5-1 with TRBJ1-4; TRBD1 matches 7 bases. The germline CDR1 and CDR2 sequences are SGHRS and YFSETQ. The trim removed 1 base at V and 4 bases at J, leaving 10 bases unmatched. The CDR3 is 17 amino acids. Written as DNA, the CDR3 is TGCGCCAGCAGCTTGTTGGTGAGAGGGGGCCTTAATGAAAAACTGTTTTTT. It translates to CASSLLVRGGLNEKLFF.

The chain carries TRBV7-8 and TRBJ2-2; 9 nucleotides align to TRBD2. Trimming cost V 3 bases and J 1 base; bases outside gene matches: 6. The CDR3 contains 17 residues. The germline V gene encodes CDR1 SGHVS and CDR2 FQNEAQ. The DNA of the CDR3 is TGTGCCAGCAGCTTTCTTAGCGGGGGCCGGAACACCGGGGAGCTGTTTTTT. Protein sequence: CASSFLSGGRNTGELFF.